These 28 T cell receptor beta chains were sequenced from one sample in a study of post-analysis software for immune sequencing data (dated by TCRdb to between 2015 and 2016). The paper as a whole reports these results and caveats: Significantly higher frequencies in patients than in controls were found for roughly 5 TRBV segments, including TRBV5-6, TRBV5-1 and TRBV20-1.

Libraries came from PCR. The listed sequencing device is Illumina HiSeq 2500. Unique molecular identifiers were incorporated into TCR beta cDNA libraries to reduce PCR and sequencing biases. TCRdb redid the processing of the public reads, applying fastp at Q25 and MiXCR, and retained in-frame beta chains. Identical CDR3 proteins give one entry, which carries the most common genes and DNA. The sample has hundreds of thousands of distinct CDR3 sequences on record, about 53% of them singletons. Approximately 4.5% of the sample comes from the top ten. These TCRs' antigens remain unknown. Sequences were obtained from blood. The receptor set was obtained from a girl between 5 and 17 years old with multiple sclerosis.

The rearrangement uses TRBV5-6 and TRBJ1-2; the D gene is possibly TRBD1 (5 bases). The germline V gene has CDR1 SGHDT and CDR2 YYEEEE. Trimming cost V 0 bases and J 3 bases, with 18 bases left between them. CDR3 size: 17 residues. CDR3 residues: CASSLARRFGTYYGYTF. The CDR3 bases are TGTGCCAGCAGCTTGGCGAGGAGGTTTGGGACCTACTATGGCTACACCTTC.

The chain links TRBV5-1 to TRBJ2-3, with D tentatively TRBD1 (6 bases). This CDR3 region has 16 residues. CDR1 SGHRS and CDR2 YFSETQ come from the germline V gene. The V gene lost 0 bases and the J gene lost 0 bases, with 11 bases spanning the gap. CDR3 in amino acids: CASSLASGVSTDTQYF. The CDR3 bases are TGCGCCAGCAGCTTGGCCTCAGGGGTGAGCACAGATACGCAGTATTTT.

This clonotype was seen only a few times. In DNA, the CDR3 is TGTGCCAGCTCGCGGGGTAGCTTGAACACTGAAGCTTTCTTT. Encoded protein: CASSRGSLNTEAFF. This rearrangement joins TRBV18 to TRBJ1-1; D unresolved. V was clipped by 6 bases and J by 0 bases, with 11 bases between them. There are 14 residues in the CDR3. Germline V gene lookup returns CDR1 KGHSH and CDR2 LQKENI. Together with reference TRBV18 and TRBJ1-1, the CDR3 gives the full variable domain: NAGVMQNPRHLVRRRGQEARLRCSPMKGHSHVYWYRQLPEEGLKFMVYLQKENIIDESGMPKERFSAEFPKEGPSILRIQQVVRGDSAAYFCASSRGSLNTEAFFGQGTRLTVV.

This clonotype was found once. The rearrangement joins TRBV7-8 to TRBJ2-7; D is unclear. This CDR3 is 14 amino acids long. V lost 3 bases, J lost 1 base, and 10 bases lay in between. Germline V lookup: CDR1 SGHVS, CDR2 FQNEAQ. The CDR3 here is CASSFRGKSYEQYF. The CDR3, as DNA: TGTGCCAGCAGCTTTCGTGGGAAATCCTACGAGCAGTACTTC. Supplemented by reference TRBV7-8 and TRBJ2-7, the full variable domain reads GAGVSQSPRYKVAKRGQDVALRCDPISGHVSLFWYQQALGQGPEFLTYFQNEAQLDKSGLPSDRFFAERPEGSVSTLKIQRTQQEDSAVYLCASSFRGKSYEQYFGPGTRLTVT.

The gene calls are TRBV3-1 and TRBJ2-3; 11 bases line up with TRBD2. The CDR3 covers 16 residues. The J segment lost 2 bases and the V segment lost 3 bases, leaving 4 bases of the junction unmatched. Germline V gene sequence: CDR1 LGHDT, CDR2 YNNKEL (reference sequence). The CDR3 bases are TGTGCCAGCAGCCATACTAGCGGGGGATACACAGATACGCAGTATTTT. As protein: CASSHTSGGYTDTQYF.

This clonotype was seen only once. The V gene is TRBV12-3 or TRBV12-4, the J gene TRBJ2-1; 13 positions match TRBD2. Germline trimming cut 4 bases from V and 9 bases from J; bases unmatched to any gene: 6. The CDR3 spans 15 residues. CDR3 amino acids: CASSSTSGRAPEQFF. CDR3 DNA sequence: TGTGCCAGCAGTTCTACTAGCGGGAGGGCCCCTGAGCAGTTCTTC.

The chain carries TRBV7-8 and TRBJ2-7; 8 positions match TRBD2. Trimming took 8 bases from V and 0 from J; bases not matched to a gene: 9. This CDR3 has 15 residues. Germline V gives CDR1 SGHVS, CDR2 FQNEAQ. Here the CDR3 DNA reads TGTGCCAGCGCGTCCCGGGGGGGAAACTCCTACGAGCAGTACTTC. Translating it yields CASASRGGNSYEQYF.

This rearrangement joins TRBV20-1 to TRBJ2-4; D perhaps matches TRBD2 (5 bases). The end of the DNA is better explained by TRBJ2-7, so the J call may be wrong. The CDR3 is 14 residues long. Germline V gene sequence: CDR1 DFQATT, CDR2 SNEGSKA (reference sequence). CDR3 region: CSASRPGNYYEQYF. In DNA, the CDR3 is TGCAGTGCTAGCAGGCCGGGGAACTACTACGAGCAGTACTTC.

The V and J genes are TRBV29-1 and TRBJ2-7; TRBD2 is a possible D gene (5 bases). This CDR3 contains 13 residues. CDR1 is SQVTM and CDR2 is ANQGSEA in the germline V gene. The germline V and J ends were trimmed by 5 bases and 0 bases, with 11 bases remaining between them. The CDR3 region is CSVRGGPSYEQYF. The CDR3 nucleotides are TGCAGCGTTCGCGGCGGGCCCTCCTACGAGCAGTACTTC.

The V and J genes are TRBV5-6 and TRBJ1-2, with D unclear. The CDR3 is 14 residues long. V lost 4 bases and J 2 bases, leaving 12 bases between the germline ends. Germline lookup yields CDR1 SGHDT and CDR2 YYEEEE. As DNA, the CDR3 is TGTGCCAGCAGCGGAGAGATTCGAAACTATGGCTACACCTTC. It encodes CASSGEIRNYGYTF.

This clonotype came up a few times. The germline gene is not matched at one end of the junction; a read error may be the cause. This sequence joins TRBV7-7 and TRBJ2-7, with D unclear. CDR3 length: 13 residues. Germline V gene data show CDR1 as SSHAT and CDR2 as FNYEAQ (reference sequence). In DNA form, the CDR3 reads TGTGCTAGCAGCCCGGTCTTTGGGGACGAGCAGTACTTC. Translated, it gives CASSPVFGDEQYF.

J is TRBJ2-3 and V is TRBV27; D ambiguous. Germline CDR1 and CDR2: MNHEY and SMNVEV (reference sequence). Trimming stripped 2 bases from V and 3 bases from J, with 9 bases between. The CDR3 runs 14 residues. CDR3 region: CASSLNPGTDTQYF. The CDR3 bases are TGTGCCAGCAGTTTAAATCCTGGAACAGATACGCAGTATTTT.

This clonotype was detected only a few times. The chain links TRBV12-3 or TRBV12-4 to TRBJ2-1; D possibly corresponds to TRBD2 (5 bases). Trimming removed 6 bases from V and 0 bases from J, with 18 bases in between. The CDR3 consists of 17 residues. The CDR3 protein is CASSLFSAASSYNEQFF. The DNA for the CDR3 is TGTGCCAGCAGCCTCTTCTCAGCGGCTAGCTCCTACAATGAGCAGTTCTTC.

The chain couples TRBV5-1 to TRBJ2-7; 7 positions match TRBD1. Germline V lookup: CDR1 SGHRS, CDR2 YFSETQ. The CDR3 is 14 amino acids. The ends lost 8 bases at V and 2 bases at J; junction bases unmatched: 10. In DNA form, the CDR3 reads TGCGCCAGTCAAGCCGGGACAGTAACCTACGAGCAGTACTTC. This codes for CASQAGTVTYEQYF.

This clonotype was counted many times. At one end, the junction sequence differs from germline, possibly due to a read error. CDR3 sequence (DNA): TGTGCCAGCAGCCTAGGACAGGGGCGAGGCTACACCTTC. This codes for CASSLGQGRGYTF. The rearrangement links TRBV5-1 to TRBJ1-2, with 9 positions matching TRBD1. The CDR3 is 13 residues long. Germline CDR1 and CDR2: SGHRS and YFSETQ.

The V gene is TRBV29-1, the J gene TRBJ2-5, with D tentatively TRBD1 (6 bases). V was shortened by 7 bases and J by 4 bases, with 13 bases between the two germline ends. Germline V gives CDR1 SQVTM, CDR2 ANQGSEA. This CDR3 spans 12 amino acids. The CDR3: CSAIRGRETQYF. The DNA for the CDR3 is TGCAGCGCCATCAGGGGTAGAGAGACCCAGTACTTC.

The chain is built from TRBV5-1 and TRBJ2-1; D is possibly TRBD2 (6 bases). The germline CDR1 and CDR2 sequences are SGHRS and YFSETQ. The CDR3 contains 14 residues. V was cut by 0 bases and J by 8 bases, with 12 bases left in between. The CDR3 here is CASSLGLDEDEQFF. The CDR3 DNA reads as TGCGCCAGCAGCTTGGGACTAGACGAGGATGAGCAGTTCTTC.

This clonotype was recorded only once. The chain links TRBV20-1 to TRBJ2-5; 7 bases are shared with TRBD1. The CDR3 contains 14 residues. CDR1 is DFQATT, CDR2 SNEGSKA, per germline (reference sequence). Trimming took 3 bases from V and 1 from J; bases not matched to a gene: 5. The DNA of the CDR3 is TGCAGTGCTAGGAAAGACAGGGTCCAAGAGACCCAGTACTTC. Translated: CSARKDRVQETQYF.

A remark on this clonotype: Because it lacks the conserved phenylalanine or tryptophan at the end, this CDR3 is likely a read error. This sequence joins TRBV12-3 or TRBV12-4 and TRBJ2-3, with 11 bases fitting TRBD2. The CDR3 spans 15 residues. The V segment lost 7 bases and the J segment 3 bases; nucleotides outside the gene matches: 6. The chain's CDR3 is CASTFSGRGTDTQYS. As DNA, the CDR3 is TGTGCCAGCACATTTAGCGGGAGGGGAACAGATACGCAGTATTCT.

The chain couples TRBV5-1 to TRBJ2-2; TRBD2 matches 15 bases. Germline values: CDR1 SGHRS, CDR2 YFSETQ. The CDR3 sequence is 17 residues long. V lost 4 bases, J lost 4 bases, and 5 bases stayed unmatched. CDR3 in amino acids: CASSMGLAGGGTGELFF. In nucleotides, the CDR3 is TGCGCCAGCAGCATGGGACTAGCGGGAGGAGGCACCGGGGAGCTGTTTTTT.

This clonotype was counted only a few times. This chain connects TRBV25-1 to TRBJ2-6; 10 nucleotides line up with TRBD1. This CDR3 is 18 amino acids long. V shed 4 bases and J 1 base; nucleotides not matched to a gene: 7. Per the germline V gene, CDR1 is MGHDK and CDR2 is SYGVNS. The DNA of the CDR3 is TGTGCCAGCAGTGGTTGGACAGGGGGTTGGTCTGGGGCCAACGTCCTGACTTTC. The encoded protein is CASSGWTGGWSGANVLTF.

In this sample, this clonotype turned up a few times. This sequence joins TRBV29-1 and TRBJ2-1; 8 bases match TRBD2. The trim removed 3 bases at V and 8 bases at J, leaving 9 bases unmatched. The CDR3 is made up of 14 amino acids. CDR1 is SQVTM and CDR2 is ANQGSEA in the germline V gene. The CDR3 coding sequence is TGCAGCGTTGACTCCACTAGCGGCTGGGATGAGCAGTTCTTC. It specifies CSVDSTSGWDEQFF.

Only a few counts were recorded for this clonotype. The chain employs TRBV29-1 and TRBJ2-4, with D possibly TRBD2 on 5 matching bases. The DNA end is a closer match to TRBJ2-5, so the J assignment may be wrong. The CDR3 totals 11 residues. The germline V gene has CDR1 SQVTM and CDR2 ANQGSEA. This CDR3 is CSVAPGETQYF. The CDR3 coding sequence is TGCAGCGTTGCGCCGGGGGAGACCCAGTACTTC.

V is TRBV12-3 or TRBV12-4 and J is TRBJ2-3; the match to TRBD2 covers 9 bases. There are 17 residues in the CDR3. V dropped 5 bases and J dropped 3; count of bases not matched to a gene: 12. The CDR3 region has the DNA TGTGCCAGCAGTAATCGCCTAGCGGGATCCAGAACAGATACGCAGTATTTT. Amino acids: CASSNRLAGSRTDTQYF.

V is TRBV2 and J is TRBJ1-1, with TRBD1 matching 7 bases. CDR1 is SNHLY and CDR2 is FYNNEI in the germline V gene. This CDR3 spans 16 amino acids. J was trimmed by 4 bases and V by 6 bases; bases with no gene match: 14. The CDR3 sequence: CASRGGGRQGGTEAFF. In nucleotides, the CDR3 is TGTGCCAGCAGGGGAGGGGGCCGGCAGGGAGGCACTGAAGCTTTCTTT. The full variable domain, in which reference TRBV2 and TRBJ1-1 provide the parts outside the CDR3, is EPEVTQTPSHQVTQMGQEVILRCVPISNHLYFYWYRQILGQKVEFLVSFYNNEISEKSEIFDDQFSVERPDGSNFTLKIRSTKLEDSAMYFCASRGGGRQGGTEAFFGQGTRLTVV.

This clonotype was seen more than once but under ten times. This sequence joins TRBV2 and TRBJ2-5, with D hard to call. The V gene's germline CDR1 is SNHLY and CDR2 FYNNEI. This CDR3 contains 13 residues. V was pared by 7 bases and J by 5 bases, with 14 bases between. The CDR3 region has the DNA TGTGCCAGCAACACTCCCTTTCGGGAGACCCAGTACTTC. Residues: CASNTPFRETQYF.

The chain recombines TRBV12-3 or TRBV12-4 with TRBJ2-6, with a tentative D call TRBD1 (6 bases). This CDR3 has 18 amino acids. Trimming removed 2 bases at V and 5 bases at J, with 19 bases between. CDR3 in amino acids: CASSLSGQAARRANVLTF. CDR3 bases: TGTGCCAGCAGTTTATCGGGACAAGCTGCTAGGAGGGCCAACGTCCTGACTTTC.

The chain joins TRBV7-9 to TRBJ2-7; TRBD1 agrees at 9 bases. Germline CDR1 and CDR2: SEHNR and FQNEAQ (reference sequence). The CDR3 length is 15 residues. With V trimmed by 1 base and J by 6 bases, 7 bases remained unmatched. The DNA of the CDR3 is TGTGCCAGCAGCTTAGGGGACAGGGCTGGTTCCGAGCAGTACTTC. Protein: CASSLGDRAGSEQYF.